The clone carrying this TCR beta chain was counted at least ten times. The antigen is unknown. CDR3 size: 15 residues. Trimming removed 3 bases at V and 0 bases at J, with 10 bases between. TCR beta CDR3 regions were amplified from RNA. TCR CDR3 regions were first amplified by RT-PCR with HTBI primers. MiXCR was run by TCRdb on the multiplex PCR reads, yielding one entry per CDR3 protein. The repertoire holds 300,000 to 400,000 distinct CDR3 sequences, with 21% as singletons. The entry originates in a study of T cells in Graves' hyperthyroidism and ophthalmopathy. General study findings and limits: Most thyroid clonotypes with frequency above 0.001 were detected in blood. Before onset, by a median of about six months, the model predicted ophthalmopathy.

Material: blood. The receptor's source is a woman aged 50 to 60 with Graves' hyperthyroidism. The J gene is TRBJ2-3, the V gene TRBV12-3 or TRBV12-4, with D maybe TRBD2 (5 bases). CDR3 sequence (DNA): TGTGCCAGCAGTTTGGGGAGAAGGAGCACAGATACGCAGTATTTT. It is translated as CASSLGRRSTDTQYF.